Sequencing of this TCR beta chain was carried out in a study of technical replicates of blood from a handful of donors. TCRdb's copy holds only in-frame clones and misses some; the assay was immunoSEQ multiplex PCR. The sample holds roughly 76,000 clones, around 94% seen once. The CDR3 runs 15 residues. V was trimmed by 8 bases and J by 0 bases, leaving 14 bases between them. Germline-derived CDR1 and CDR2 are LNHDA and SQIVND (reference sequence). The chain has TRBV19 and TRBJ2-4; D not certain. The receptor was derived from a human donor in good health. The sample taken for sequencing was T cells isolated from PBMCs. This CDR3 is CASSSFLLAKNIQYF. In nucleotides, the CDR3 is TGTGCCAGTTCCTCCTTTCTACTAGCCAAAAACATTCAGTACTTC.